This entry describes one TCR beta chain. It lacks a known antigen. One base away there is no much larger clone; base qualities are not given. Library preparation used the immunoSEQ multiplex PCR assay. DNA from the cultured, isolated CD4+ T cells was subjected to TCR beta CDR3 sequencing. Per the source publication's procedure: The analysis removed non-productive TCR sequences, trimmed reads to the CDR3 region, and retained only CDR3s that were 7 or more amino acids long. Antigen-specific clonotypes were identified with the MANAFEST web app by comparing expansion in peptide wells against reference cultures. Positive clones required FDR<0.05 expansion versus reference and all other wells, odds ratio above 5, and frequency above 0.1% in two replicate wells. Clonotypes significantly expanded in SARS-CoV-2 spike wells and in at least one common cold coronavirus spike condition were defined as cross-reactive. Levenshtein distance calculated with the stringdist R package was used to assess CDR3 similarity, and unrooted trees were constructed with ape in R 3.6.1. In its TCRdb copy, this immuneACCESS table keeps in-frame sequences only and misses some clones. Where compared with another copy, unresolved V genes explain less than half of these, and the others have no known cause. Clone size and V and J calls were adopted from that table, with D and trimming inferred from the DNA. The sample table records some 36,000 clones; approximately 67% of these occur just once. The top ten constitute 4% to 4.5% of the sample.

After more than nine days of culture, CD4+ T cells were isolated with the EasySep CD4+ T cell isolation kit. Healthy vaccine recipients had no prior SARS-CoV-2 infection, confirmed by negative nucleocapsid antibodies before and after vaccination. On days 3 and 7, half of the culture medium was replaced with fresh IL-2-containing medium. Unless noted otherwise, every peptide stimulation condition was cultured in triplicate wells. PBMC were separated from whole blood using Ficoll-Paque Plus gradient centrifugation and were then either cryopreserved at -140C or used fresh. The QIAamp micro DNA kit was used to extract genomic DNA from the cultured CD4+ T cells. These data are taken from a study of vaccination effects on CD4 cells after COVID-19 (dated 2022 in TCRdb). Background on the whole study: To identify antigen-specific CD4+ T cell clonotypes by their expansion, the ViraFEST assay first stimulated PBMC with viral peptide pools and then applied TCR sequencing. Each well held around 2 million PBMC cultured in IMDM containing approximately 5% human AB serum, roughly 10 IU/ml IL-2 and gentamicin, along with around 9.4 ug/ml peptides. SARS-CoV-2 spike-specific CD4+ TCR repertoires were compared before and after mRNA vaccination in COVID-19 convalescent patients and in infection-naive vaccine recipients. The Oncomine TCR Beta short-read assay on an Illumina iSeq 100 was used to sequence cultures from other donors in the study. Each participant received two doses of an mRNA SARS-CoV-2 vaccine, either BNT162b2 or mRNA-1273. A total of 10 COVID-19 convalescent patients and 4 SARS-CoV-2-naive healthy vaccine recipients were included in the full study. Findings and caveats that apply to the study as a whole: In healthy vaccine recipients, vaccine-induced clones were almost all SARS-CoV-2 mono-reactive, with only 1 of 255 being cross-reactive with common cold coronaviruses. Marked clonal contraction was observed in both infection-induced and vaccine-induced clones at late post-vaccination timepoints, consistent with waning T cell responses. The study was limited by a small number of convalescent patients and lacked early post-infection timepoints.

The material sequenced was CD4+ T cells from PBMCs cultured without peptide, taken before COVID-19 vaccination. The clonotype was recovered from a human donor who received a COVID-19 vaccine.

The nucleotides are TGTGCCAGCAGCGTGGGACTAGCGACCGGGGAGCTGTTTTTT. Its translation reads: CASSVGLATGELFF. The sequence links TRBV9 to TRBJ2-2, with 10 bases in between that match TRBD2. The germline V gene yields SGDLS for CDR1 and YYNGEE for CDR2. There are 14 amino acids in the CDR3, from cysteine to phenylalanine inclusive. Only the CDR3 DNA is retained, 42 bases long and in frame from the first base. V is trimmed back by 2 bases and J by 5 bases, and the junction contains 0 bases that no gene match accounts for.